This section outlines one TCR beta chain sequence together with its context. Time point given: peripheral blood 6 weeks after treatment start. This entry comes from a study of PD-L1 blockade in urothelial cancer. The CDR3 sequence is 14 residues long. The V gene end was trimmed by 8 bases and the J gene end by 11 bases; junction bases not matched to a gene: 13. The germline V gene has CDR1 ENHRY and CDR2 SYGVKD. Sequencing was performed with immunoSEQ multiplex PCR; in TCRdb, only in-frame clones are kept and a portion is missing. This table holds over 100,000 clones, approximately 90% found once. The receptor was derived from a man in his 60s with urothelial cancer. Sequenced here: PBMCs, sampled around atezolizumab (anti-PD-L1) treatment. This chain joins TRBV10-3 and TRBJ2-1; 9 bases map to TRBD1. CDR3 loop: CAIAGQGETRQQFF. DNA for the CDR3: TGTGCCATCGCGGGACAGGGCGAAACCCGGCAGCAGTTCTTC.